Described below is a single TCR beta chain sequence and its context. CDR1 and CDR2 from the germline V gene are LNHNV and YYDKDF (reference sequence). V was trimmed by 0 bases and J by 11 bases, leaving 8 bases between them. The CDR3 spans 13 residues. TCR beta CDR3 regions were amplified from RNA. HTBI primers were used for first-round RT-PCR of the TCR CDR3. A single record per CDR3 protein comes from TCRdb applying MiXCR to the multiplex PCR reads. In the table there are more than 500,000 distinct CDR3 sequences, around 15% of which are singletons. The sample originates from a study of T cells in Graves' hyperthyroidism and ophthalmopathy.

The chain carries TRBV15 and TRBJ1-6; D ambiguous. The source is a woman in her thirties or forties with Graves' hyperthyroidism. The sample comprised blood. CDR3: CATSRDLRAPLHF. The CDR3 DNA is TGTGCCACCAGCAGAGATCTCCGGGCACCCCTCCACTTT.